The 13 T cell receptor beta chains below were found in one sample sequenced in a study of spatial heterogeneity in lung cancer. A single record per CDR3 protein comes from TCRdb applying MiXCR to the 5' RACE reads. The sample lists some 47,000 distinct CDR3 sequences, about 7.6% occurring once. The sample's time point: sample taken at primary tumor resection. The study sequenced unsorted whole RNA from tumor, nontumor lung or frozen PBMC. The input for sequencing was PBMCs, taken at surgery. Source of these receptors: a female donor with early-stage non-small cell lung cancer.

In this sample, this clonotype turned up many times. This chain connects TRBV6-6 to TRBJ2-4; tentative D call: TRBD2 (7 bases). The CDR3 runs 16 residues. Trimming removed 4 bases at V and 1 base at J, with 14 bases between. From germline, CDR1 is MNHNY and CDR2 SVGAGI (reference sequence). The CDR3 DNA sequence: TGTGCCAGCAGTTTTGGGGGGGCTTTTGCCAAAAACATTCAGTACTTC. This sequence encodes CASSFGGAFAKNIQYF.

This clonotype showed up many times. The CDR3: CSVDQTGGTEAFF. In nucleotides, the CDR3 is TGCAGCGTTGACCAGACAGGGGGCACTGAAGCTTTCTTT. V usage is TRBV29-1 and J usage is TRBJ1-1, with TRBD1 matching 9 bases. This CDR3 is built from 13 residues. With 3 bases clipped from V and 4 bases from J, the junction kept 3 bases outside the gene matches. Germline V gives CDR1 SQVTM, CDR2 ANQGSEA.

In regard to this clonotype: A much more abundant neighbour one base away suggests this may be a read error. V usage is TRBV27 and J usage is TRBJ2-7; a weak D match, TRBD1 (5 bases). The V gene's germline CDR1 is MNHEY and CDR2 SMNVEV (reference sequence). CDR3 length: 14 amino acids. CDR3 amino acids: CASSTHRSSDEQYF. The CDR3 DNA follows: TGTGCCAGCAGCACACACAGGAGCTCCGACGAGCAGTACTTC.

This clonotype was seen only a few times. The chain uses TRBV9 and TRBJ1-6, with TRBD1 as a possible D gene (5 bases). CDR1 and CDR2 (germline): SGDLS, YYNGEE. This CDR3 spans 14 amino acids. V dropped 0 bases and J dropped 6 bases, with 7 bases sitting between them. For the CDR3, the DNA is TGTGCCAGCAGCGTAGGGGGGTTTAATTCACCCCTCCACTTT. It encodes CASSVGGFNSPLHF.

This clonotype was observed a few times. This chain links TRBV12-3 or TRBV12-4 with TRBJ2-1; D possibly corresponds to TRBD2 (6 bases). Trimming cost V 4 bases and J 6 bases, with 16 bases left between them. The CDR3 extends over 15 amino acids. The CDR3 region has the DNA TGTGCCAGCAGTTCCGGGACTCATTTAGGCAATGAGCAGTTCTTC. This codes for CASSSGTHLGNEQFF.

Many counts were recorded for this clonotype. CDR3 sequence: CSVVLTGANTEAFF. In DNA, the CDR3 is TGCAGCGTTGTCCTTACAGGGGCGAACACTGAAGCTTTCTTT. This chain connects TRBV29-1 to TRBJ1-1, with TRBD1 identical over 7 bases. There are 14 residues in the CDR3. V gave up 4 bases and J gave up 1 base; unmatched junction bases: 6. Germline V gene data show CDR1 as SQVTM and CDR2 as ANQGSEA.

This clonotype turned up a few times. The genes are TRBV4-3 and TRBJ2-7; D might be TRBD2 (6 bases). The CDR3 totals 13 residues. The germline V and J ends were trimmed by 5 bases and 1 base, with 9 bases remaining between them. Germline lookup yields CDR1 LGHNA and CDR2 YSLEER. The CDR3 nucleotides read TGCGCCAGCAGCGGCGGGGAATCCTACGAGCAGTACTTC. Translated: CASSGGESYEQYF.

This clonotype has more than one count but fewer than ten. The chain carries TRBV5-5 and TRBJ2-2, with D unresolved. V gave up 4 bases and J gave up 0 bases, with 10 bases separating them. In germline, CDR1 is SGHKS, CDR2 YYEKEE (reference sequence). CDR3 length equals 15 residues. The chain's CDR3 is CASSPELANTGELFF. CDR3 nucleotides: TGTGCCAGCAGCCCAGAGTTAGCGAACACCGGGGAGCTGTTTTTT.

The chain joins TRBV5-1 to TRBJ2-7, with D unclear. V shed 2 bases and J shed 6 bases, with 15 bases lying between them. This CDR3 is 14 amino acids long. CDR1 and CDR2 (germline): SGHRS, YFSETQ. DNA of the CDR3: TGCGCCAGCAGCTTATACACCCCCCTCCGCGAGCAGTACTTC. Protein product: CASSLYTPLREQYF.

This clonotype was counted between two and nine times. This sequence joins TRBV7-2 and TRBJ1-1; 7 positions match TRBD1. CDR1 SGHTA and CDR2 FQGNSA come from the germline V gene. The trim removed 6 bases at V and 5 bases at J, leaving 9 bases unmatched. The CDR3 loop spans 14 amino acids. This CDR3 reads CASRHNRGGTEAFF. The CDR3 coding sequence is TGTGCCAGCAGGCACAACAGGGGCGGAACTGAAGCTTTCTTT.

In its sample, this clonotype was seen many times. V usage is TRBV6-5 and J usage is TRBJ2-2, with D hard to call. With 2 bases removed from V and 3 bases from J, the gap between germline ends came to 4 bases. Germline values: CDR1 MNHEY, CDR2 SVGAGI. The CDR3 is 13 amino acids. As DNA, the CDR3 is TGTGCCAGCAGTTACCAAGACACCGGGGAGCTGTTTTTT. It translates to CASSYQDTGELFF.

This clonotype was seen only a few times. This sequence joins TRBV24-1 and TRBJ2-2; D could derive from TRBD1 or TRBD2 (5 bases each). Germline assignment: CDR1 KGHDR and CDR2 SFDVKD. CDR3 length equals 14 residues. V lost 9 bases, J lost 4 bases, and 14 bases lay in between. The CDR3 is CATAGTAITGELFF. The DNA of the CDR3 is TGTGCCACCGCCGGGACGGCGATCACCGGGGAGCTGTTTTTT.

A word on this clonotype: A read error is possible here, since a much larger clone lies one base away. V is TRBV20-1 and J is TRBJ2-1; D not resolved. The CDR3 totals 14 residues. Germline V gene data show CDR1 as DFQATT and CDR2 as SNEGSKA (reference sequence). The CDR3 is CCALAHLGYNEQFF. In DNA form, the CDR3 reads TGCTGTGCTCTCGCGCACCTCGGCTACAATGAGCAGTTCTTC.